Listed here is a single TCR beta chain. The data were obtained in a study of cytomegalovirus exposure and HLA in healthy donors. The PCR had 60 Vbeta and 13 Jbeta primers. The table came from immunoSEQ multiplex PCR; TCRdb's copy has only in-frame clones and leaves some out. Altogether about 180,000 clones are present, about three quarters being singletons, with the ten largest covering 5.7%. Germline values: CDR1 MNHEY, CDR2 SMNVEV (reference sequence). The CDR3 is made up of 16 amino acids. V was pared by 7 bases and J by 7 bases, with 14 bases of the junction left unmatched. The rearrangement joins TRBV27 to TRBJ2-3, with TRBD2 matching over 10 bases. The sequence was collected from a middle-aged man in good health and CMV-seronegative. Sequenced sample: PBMCs. As DNA, the CDR3 is TGTGCCAGCAATCCAAAGCCCGGGACTAGCGCATATACGCAGTATTTT. Amino acid sequence: CASNPKPGTSAYTQYF.